Following are 27 T cell receptor beta chains from one sample sequenced in a study of T cell responses to AZD1222 COVID-19 vaccine. Clones were read by immunoSEQ multiplex PCR, and TCRdb kept only the in-frame ones, dropping some. The data contain about 110,000 clones, roughly 90% of them singletons. The specimen was peripheral blood, collected on day 0 of AZD1222 vaccination. Every receptor here comes from an adult in good health.

V gene TRBV27 combines with J gene TRBJ2-3; 8 bases are shared with TRBD1. CDR3 length equals 15 residues. V lost 2 bases and J lost 2; bases outside the gene matches: 3. Germline CDR1 reads MNHEY; CDR2 reads SMNVEV (reference sequence). The CDR3 here is CASSLEGQDTDTQYF. CDR3 sequence (DNA): TGTGCCAGCAGTTTAGAGGGACAGGACACAGATACGCAGTATTTT.

The rearrangement links TRBV21-1 to TRBJ1-5; the table's D call, TRBD1, has no DNA check behind it. TRBV21-1 is assigned pseudogene status. The CDR3 covers 20 residues. CDR3 amino acids: CASSKDRVGVSVPSNQPQHF. The CDR3 bases are TGTGCCAGCAGCAAAGACAGGGTAGGAGTGAGCGTCCCAAGCAATCAGCCCCAGCATTTT.

The chain joins TRBV19 to TRBJ1-6, with 8 bases that match TRBD1. The CDR3 runs to 15 residues. V shed 9 bases and J 8 bases; nucleotides not matched to a gene: 12. Germline CDR1 and CDR2: LNHDA and SQIVND (reference sequence). The CDR3 reads CASRQGAWEYSPLHF. Written as DNA, the CDR3 is TGTGCCAGCCGGCAGGGGGCGTGGGAATATTCACCCCTCCACTTT.

There are a few counts of this clone. This chain links TRBV28 with TRBJ2-1, with D perhaps matching TRBD2 (5 bases). Between the trimmed V and J ends, which lost 6 bases and 8 bases, there was a span of 26 bases. CDR1 and CDR2 from the germline V gene are MDHEN and SYDVKM. The CDR3 length is 17 residues. The CDR3 sequence: CASSLRTSSGTMDEQFF. The CDR3 DNA reads TGTGCCAGCAGCCTAAGGACTTCATCTGGTACCATGGATGAGCAGTTCTTC.

The gene calls are TRBV28 and TRBJ2-1; TRBD2 matches at 7 bases. This CDR3 region has 15 residues. The germline gives CDR1 MDHEN, CDR2 SYDVKM. With V trimmed by 7 bases and J by 3 bases, 9 bases remained unmatched. The CDR3 nucleotides are TGTGCCAGCACCCAGTGGGCTAGCGGCTACAATGAGCAGTTCTTC. As protein: CASTQWASGYNEQFF.

The V gene is TRBV4-2, the J gene TRBJ2-2; the D gene could be TRBD1 or TRBD2 (5 bases each). V was shortened by 4 bases and J by 3 bases, with 18 bases between the two germline ends. This CDR3 comprises 17 residues. Germline assignment: CDR1 LGHNA and CDR2 YNFKEQ. The DNA for the CDR3 is TGTGCCAGCAGCCCCCAAGGTAGAGGGGCGGACACCGGGGAGCTGTTTTTT. This codes for CASSPQGRGADTGELFF.

This clone was counted once. CDR3 nucleotides: TGTGCCAGCCGGCGTCCCGGTACAGATACGCAGTATTTT. It encodes CASRRPGTDTQYF. J is TRBJ2-3 and V is TRBV27, with no clear D. V lost 8 bases and J 3 bases, leaving 12 bases between the germline ends. CDR3 size: 13 residues. The V gene's germline CDR1 is MNHEY and CDR2 SMNVEV (reference sequence).

The V gene is TRBV19, the J gene TRBJ1-5; 8 bases are a match to TRBD1. J lost 9 bases, V lost 10 bases, and 17 bases had no gene match. Germline loops: CDR1 LNHDA, CDR2 SQIVND (reference sequence). This CDR3 has 15 residues. CDR3 protein: CATRTPGQASGPQHF. Written as DNA, the CDR3 is TGTGCCACACGTACTCCGGGACAGGCGTCTGGGCCCCAGCATTTT.

The chain uses TRBV19 and TRBJ2-7; 9 bases align to TRBD1. The germline CDR1 and CDR2 sequences are LNHDA and SQIVND (reference sequence). The length of the CDR3 is 15 residues. The V segment lost 5 bases and the J segment 3 bases; nucleotides outside the gene matches: 8. The CDR3 DNA reads as TGTGCCAGTAGTGGGGGACAGGGAGGAGGCTACGAGCAGTACTTC. It specifies CASSGGQGGGYEQYF. Complete variable domain (other parts from reference TRBV19 and TRBJ2-7): DGGITQSPKYLFRKEGQNVTLSCEQNLNHDAMYWYRQDPGQGLRLIYYSQIVNDFQKGDIAEGYSVSREKKESFPLTVTSAQKNPTAFYLCASSGGQGGGYEQYFGPGTRLTVT.

V and J are TRBV5-1 and TRBJ2-3; D gene uncertain. The CDR3 length is 13 residues. The germline V gene encodes CDR1 SGHRS and CDR2 YFSETQ. Deletions cut 4 bases from V and 5 bases from J, with 11 bases between. The CDR3 DNA reads as TGCGCCAGCAGCGACCGTCCGGAAGATACGCAGTATTTT. Translating gives CASSDRPEDTQYF.

This sequence joins TRBV6-2 or TRBV6-3 and TRBJ2-7; TRBD1 matches at 10 bases. Per the germline V gene, CDR1 is MNHEY and CDR2 is SVGEGT. The ends lost 6 bases at V and 3 bases at J; junction bases unmatched: 14. CDR3 length: 17 residues. CDR3: CASSKLQGDRGDYEQYF. In DNA form, the CDR3 reads TGTGCCAGCAGCAAACTCCAGGGGGACAGGGGTGACTACGAGCAGTACTTC.

The V and J genes are TRBV12-3 or TRBV12-4 and TRBJ2-5; either TRBD1 or TRBD2 may supply D (5 bases each). This CDR3 is built from 13 residues. V lost 1 base, J lost 5 bases, and 8 bases lay in between. DNA of the CDR3: TGTGCCAGCAGTTTAGGAGGGGTGGAGACCCAGTACTTC. Translated, it gives CASSLGGVETQYF.

The rearrangement links TRBV29-1 to TRBJ1-2; 12 nucleotides line up with TRBD1. CDR3 length equals 14 residues. Looked up from germline, CDR1 is SQVTM and CDR2 is ANQGSEA. CDR3 sequence: CSAGTGGRSYGYTF. The CDR3 region has the DNA TGCAGTGCCGGGACAGGGGGCAGGAGCTATGGCTACACCTTC.

V is TRBV27 and J is TRBJ2-3, with D hard to call. This CDR3 has 13 amino acids. The germline gives CDR1 MNHEY, CDR2 SMNVEV (reference sequence). The V gene lost 2 bases and the J gene lost 2 bases, with 5 bases spanning the gap. CDR3 protein: CASSLGPTDTQYF. The CDR3 coding sequence is TGTGCCAGCAGTTTAGGGCCCACAGATACGCAGTATTTT.

The V gene is TRBV5-1, the J gene TRBJ1-5; D gene ambiguous. Germline-derived CDR1 and CDR2 are SGHRS and YFSETQ. V was pared by 0 bases and J by 0 bases, with 7 bases between. The CDR3 has 15 residues. The CDR3 region has the DNA TGCGCCAGCAGCTTGGGGGTGTCTAGCAATCAGCCCCAGCATTTT. Amino acids: CASSLGVSSNQPQHF.

V gene TRBV12-3 or TRBV12-4 combines with J gene TRBJ1-1; TRBD1 might be the D (5 bases). The CDR3 runs to 13 residues. Deletions cut 5 bases from V and 5 bases from J, with 12 bases between. CDR3 region: CASSLGPSTEAFF. The CDR3 DNA is TGTGCCAGCAGTCTGGGACCTTCAACTGAAGCTTTCTTT.

This rearrangement joins TRBV10-1 to TRBJ2-3; 7 nucleotides agree with TRBD1. Germline CDR1 is WNHNN and CDR2 is SYGVQD (reference sequence). The CDR3 is 16 amino acids. Trimming took 2 bases from V and 4 from J; bases not matched to a gene: 9. CDR3 loop: CASSEGSGGSSDTQYF. The CDR3 nucleotides read TGCGCCAGCAGTGAGGGGTCAGGGGGTAGTTCAGATACGCAGTATTTT.

The chain is built from TRBV7-9 and TRBJ2-3; TRBD2 matches at 7 bases. CDR1 is SEHNR, CDR2 FQNEAQ, per germline (reference sequence). V gave up 6 bases and J gave up 1 base; unmatched junction bases: 7. This CDR3 is built from 15 residues. The CDR3 bases are TGTGCCAGCAGTTTCCCGGGGGGTGGCACAGATACGCAGTATTTT. This sequence encodes CASSFPGGGTDTQYF.

The V and J genes are TRBV4-1 and TRBJ2-7; D unclear. This CDR3 region has 14 residues. Germline lookup yields CDR1 MGHRA and CDR2 YSYEKL. Trimming removed 0 bases from V and 7 bases from J, with 13 bases in between. Here the CDR3 reads CASSQEPTAEEQYF. The CDR3 DNA is TGCGCCAGCAGCCAAGAACCAACAGCTGAGGAGCAGTACTTC.

The chain couples TRBV4-1 to TRBJ1-6; TRBD1 agrees at 8 bases. The V gene end was trimmed by 2 bases and the J gene end by 8 bases; junction bases not matched to a gene: 17. The CDR3 totals 19 residues. Germline CDR1 and CDR2: MGHRA and YSYEKL. The DNA of the CDR3 is TGCGCCAGCAGCCAAAACCTTGGACTGGGGCAGGGGGCGTATTCACCCCTCCACTTT. Amino acid sequence: CASSQNLGLGQGAYSPLHF.

This clone was observed a few times. This chain connects TRBV6-1 to TRBJ1-4; the D gene is possibly TRBD1 (6 bases). Trimming took 2 bases from V and 8 from J, leaving 18 bases between them. CDR1 MNHNS and CDR2 SASEGT come from the germline V gene. The CDR3 sequence is 16 residues long. In DNA form, the CDR3 reads TGTGCCAGCAGTGAAACGGGAGGGGGGGCATGGGAAAAACTGTTTTTT. Amino acids: CASSETGGGAWEKLFF.

CDR3 nucleotide sequence: TGTGCCAGCAGTTTTCGGACAGGGGGCGACGAGCAGTACTTC. It translates to CASSFRTGGDEQYF. The chain couples TRBV7-9 to TRBJ2-7, with TRBD1 identical over 11 bases. This CDR3 region has 14 residues. Trimming took 6 bases from V and 5 from J; bases not matched to a gene: 6. Germline V CDR1 and CDR2: SEHNR, FQNEAQ (reference sequence).

CDR3 nucleotides: TGTGCCAGCAGCCCCGGGACAGGGTACGAGCAGTACTTC. Translating gives CASSPGTGYEQYF. The chain couples TRBV7-9 to TRBJ2-7, with 9 bases fitting TRBD1. This CDR3 has 13 amino acids. CDR1 and CDR2 (germline): SEHNR, FQNEAQ (reference sequence). J gave up 4 bases and V 5 bases, and 3 bases lay outside the gene matches. Full variable domain (missing parts from reference TRBV7-9 and TRBJ2-7): DTGVSQNPRHKITKRGQNVTFRCDPISEHNRLYWYRQTLGQGPEFLTYFQNEAQLEKSRLLSDRFSAERPKGSFSTLEIQRTEQGDSAMYLCASSPGTGYEQYFGPGTRLTVT.

This clone appeared once. The chain employs TRBV4-2 and TRBJ2-5, with D perhaps given as TRBD1 or TRBD2 (5 bases each). V shed 0 bases and J shed 2 bases, with 13 bases lying between them. Germline CDR1 and CDR2: LGHNA and YNFKEQ. The CDR3 is 16 residues long. This CDR3 is CASSQEAGTGQETQYF. Here the CDR3 DNA reads TGTGCCAGCAGCCAAGAGGCCGGGACGGGGCAAGAGACCCAGTACTTC.

The chain has TRBV5-1 and TRBJ1-1; 11 bases agree with TRBD1. Trimming removed 4 bases from V and 5 bases from J; junction bases left unmatched: 4. Looked up from germline, CDR1 is SGHRS and CDR2 is YFSETQ. This CDR3 is 14 amino acids long. This chain's CDR3 is CASSRGTGGTEAFF. CDR3 sequence (DNA): TGCGCCAGCAGCCGGGGGACAGGGGGTACTGAAGCTTTCTTT.

This rearrangement joins TRBV6-5 to TRBJ1-5; D is unclear. This CDR3 is 14 amino acids long. The V gene lost 4 bases and the J gene lost 2 bases, with 9 bases spanning the gap. Looked up from germline, CDR1 is MNHEY and CDR2 is SVGAGI. The CDR3 is CASSSGVGNQPQHF. CDR3 sequence (DNA): TGTGCCAGCAGTTCCGGGGTGGGCAATCAGCCCCAGCATTTT.

This clone was seen only once. This chain connects TRBV19 to TRBJ1-1; tentative D call: TRBD1 (5 bases). Trimming took 7 bases from V and 4 from J, leaving 13 bases between them. The CDR3 has 13 residues. CDR1 is LNHDA and CDR2 is SQIVND in the germline V gene (reference sequence). DNA of the CDR3: TGTGCCAGTACCCTCACGGGGGGCACTGAAGCTTTCTTT. Residues: CASTLTGGTEAFF.